Shown below are 20 T cell receptor beta chains from a single sample sequenced in a study. Each CDR3 protein is one row after TCRdb ran MiXCR on the 5' RACE reads. The table shows some 30,000 distinct CDR3 sequences, with over 20% occurring only once. Cells sorted as Tregs were CD4+, CD25+ and CD127-/low. Material for sequencing was tumor-infiltrating Tregs sorted from the breast tumor. The receptor set was obtained from a female donor with breast cancer.

V and J are TRBV18 and TRBJ1-1; no clear D gene. Trimming took 0 bases from V and 0 from J, leaving 14 bases between them. CDR1 and CDR2 from the germline V gene are KGHSH and LQKENI. The CDR3 length is 17 residues. CDR3 protein: CASSPPGLPTVNTEAFF. The DNA of the CDR3 is TGTGCCAGCTCACCACCGGGCCTTCCAACCGTGAACACTGAAGCTTTCTTT.

In its sample, this clonotype was seen once. This chain connects TRBV21-1 to TRBJ2-7; the table names TRBD2, a call not compared with the DNA. TRBV21-1 is marked as a pseudogene. The CDR3 extends over 15 amino acids. CDR3 protein: CASSKNVAGGWEQYF. The CDR3 DNA is TGTGCCAGCAGCAAAAACGTAGCGGGAGGGTGGGAGCAGTACTTC.

By share of the sample, this clonotype is medium-sized. This CDR3 reads CAGAVAGSYNEQFF. The CDR3 DNA reads TGTGCCGGAGCAGTAGCGGGGTCCTACAATGAGCAGTTCTTC. The chain couples TRBV11-2 to TRBJ2-1, with 8 bases lining up with TRBD2. V trimming: 11 bases; J trimming: 1 base; junction bases outside the gene matches: 7. The CDR3 contains 14 residues. Germline values: CDR1 SGHAT, CDR2 FQNNGV.

The V call is TRBV20-1, the J call TRBJ1-3, with 8 bases fitting TRBD1. V shed 0 bases and J 2 bases; nucleotides not matched to a gene: 9. The CDR3 runs to 17 residues. Looked up from germline, CDR1 is DFQATT and CDR2 is SNEGSKA (reference sequence). The CDR3 bases are TGCAGTGCTAGAGATCACCCCGACAGGGGAGCTGGAAACACCATATATTTT. Its protein is CSARDHPDRGAGNTIYF.

The chain combines TRBV5-4 with TRBJ2-7; D assignment may be TRBD1 or TRBD2 (6 bases each). From germline, CDR1 is SGHNT and CDR2 YYREEE (reference sequence). CDR3 length: 16 residues. V lost 1 base and J 4 bases, leaving 18 bases between the germline ends. CDR3 amino acids: CASSLRVSGAVYEQYF. CDR3 nucleotides: TGTGCCAGCAGCTTGCGCGTCTCGGGGGCCGTTTACGAGCAGTACTTC. Using reference TRBV5-4 and TRBJ2-7 for the parts outside the CDR3, the full variable domain is ETGVTQSPTHLIKTRGQQVTLRCSSQSGHNTVSWYQQALGQGPQFIFQYYREEENGRGNFPPRFSGLQFPNYSSELNVNALELDDSALYLCASSLRVSGAVYEQYFGPGTRLTVT.

This clonotype has a handful of counts. This rearrangement joins TRBV5-1 to TRBJ2-7; 7 nucleotides agree with TRBD1. Trimming removed 0 bases from V and 5 bases from J; junction bases left unmatched: 8. The CDR3 sequence is 15 residues long. Germline CDR1 reads SGHRS; CDR2 reads YFSETQ. CDR3 nucleotides: TGCGCCAGCAGCTTGGCCTCAGGGGGTTTCGACGAGCAGTACTTC. Encoded protein: CASSLASGGFDEQYF.

The chain has TRBV20-1 and TRBJ2-7, with a possible D match to TRBD2 (5 bases). The CDR3 covers 12 residues. Germline lookup yields CDR1 DFQATT and CDR2 SNEGSKA (reference sequence). Between the trimmed V and J ends, which lost 6 bases and 3 bases, there was a span of 12 bases. The CDR3, as DNA: TGCAGTGCCCAAGCCCGGGACTACGAGCAGTACTTC. As protein: CSAQARDYEQYF.

This clonotype has a count of ten or more. V gene TRBV20-1 combines with J gene TRBJ2-1, with D uncertain. Germline lookup yields CDR1 DFQATT and CDR2 SNEGSKA (reference sequence). The V end lost 3 bases, the J end lost 3 bases, and 6 bases lay between the germline ends. This CDR3 is built from 12 residues. The chain's CDR3 is CSARGDYNEQFF. The CDR3 DNA is TGCAGTGCTAGGGGCGACTACAATGAGCAGTTCTTC.

This clonotype was counted many times. The gene calls are TRBV27 and TRBJ1-1; TRBD1 agrees at 7 bases. Germline V lookup: CDR1 MNHEY, CDR2 SMNVEV (reference sequence). The CDR3 runs to 14 residues. V shed 5 bases and J 6 bases; nucleotides not matched to a gene: 9. In DNA, the CDR3 is TGTGCCAGCAGTGAAGGGGGTCAGGGGGCTGAAGCTTTCTTT. This codes for CASSEGGQGAEAFF.

This rearrangement joins TRBV7-9 to TRBJ1-3; TRBD1 agrees at 7 bases. The CDR3 has 14 amino acids. The J segment lost 3 bases and the V segment lost 5 bases, leaving 4 bases of the junction unmatched. The germline V gene has CDR1 SEHNR and CDR2 FQNEAQ (reference sequence). CDR3 region: CASSQGGSGNTIYF. CDR3 DNA sequence: TGTGCCAGCAGCCAGGGGGGAAGTGGAAACACCATATATTTT.

This clonotype was picked up a small number of times. A much larger clone differs from this one at a single base, so this may be a read error. The rearrangement uses TRBV7-2 and TRBJ2-7; D gene unclear. The CDR3 contains 11 residues. Germline V gene sequence: CDR1 SGHTA, CDR2 FQGNSA. The CDR3 DNA is TGTGCCAGCAGCAACCGCTACGAGCTGTACTTC. Translated, it gives CASSNRYELYF.

With respect to this clonotype: Possible read error: a much larger clone is one base away. Here the CDR3 omits its conserved ending phenylalanine or tryptophan, so a read error is the likely source. The chain recombines TRBV6-1 with TRBJ1-6, with no clear D. Germline CDR1 MNHNS, CDR2 SASEGT. This CDR3 is built from 13 residues. V was trimmed by 5 bases and J by 2 bases, leaving 4 bases between them. The CDR3 here is CASSTAYNSPLHL. CDR3 DNA sequence: TGTGCCAGCAGTACGGCCTATAATTCACCCCTCCACCTT.

This clonotype was observed a few times. This chain links TRBV5-1 with TRBJ1-5, with TRBD1 matching 7 bases. Per germline, CDR1 SGHRS and CDR2 YFSETQ. V shed 3 bases, J shed 5 bases, and the junction held 5 bases outside the gene matches. This CDR3 has 14 residues. The DNA for the CDR3 is TGCGCCAGCAGCTGGGCAGGGGGAGATCAGCCCCAGCATTTT. The encoded protein is CASSWAGGDQPQHF.

The sample holds many counts of this clonotype. CDR3 amino acids: CASSFRSSGNTIYF. CDR3 bases: TGTGCCAGCAGTTTCAGGAGCTCTGGAAACACCATATATTTT. This chain joins TRBV28 and TRBJ1-3; no clear D. The V end was cut by 3 bases, the J end by 0 bases, with 6 bases between. In germline, CDR1 is MDHEN, CDR2 SYDVKM. This CDR3 is 14 amino acids long.

On this clonotype itself: A single base separates this from a much larger clone, so it may be a read error. This chain connects TRBV7-8 to TRBJ2-7; D gene unclear. The CDR3 sequence is 12 residues long. Trimming removed 3 bases from V and 6 bases from J, with 9 bases in between. From germline, CDR1 is SGHVS and CDR2 FQNEAQ. CDR3 protein: CASSFLVCEQYF. The CDR3 DNA sequence: TGTGCCAGCAGCTTTCTCGTCTGCGAGCAGTACTTC.

As regards this clonotype: Just one base apart from a much larger clone, this may be a read error. The V call is TRBV18, the J call TRBJ1-1; D uncertain. Germline values: CDR1 KGHSH, CDR2 LQKENI. V lost 6 bases to trimming and J lost 4 bases, with 9 bases between them. The CDR3 runs 12 residues. CDR3 nucleotide sequence: TGTGCCAGCTCCATGTCGAGCACTGAAGCTTTCTTT. Protein: CASSMSSTEAFF.

With regard to this clonotype: Mismatch with germline at one junction end may stem from a read error. The chain uses TRBV7-9 and TRBJ1-1; TRBD1 agrees at 7 bases. This CDR3 is 15 amino acids long. From germline, CDR1 is SEHNR and CDR2 FQNEAQ (reference sequence). The CDR3 coding sequence is TGTGCCAGCAGCCCCGCCGGGACAGTGAACACTGAAACTTTCTTT. This codes for CASSPAGTVNTETFF.

This chain links TRBV7-9 with TRBJ1-4; D gene unclear. This CDR3 spans 12 amino acids. Trimming pared 2 bases from V and 2 bases from J, leaving 0 bases between. Germline loops: CDR1 SEHNR, CDR2 FQNEAQ (reference sequence). DNA for the CDR3: TGTGCCAGCAGCTTAACTAATGAAAAACTGTTTTTT. It specifies CASSLTNEKLFF.

The rearrangement links TRBV6-1 to TRBJ1-5, with D maybe TRBD1 (6 bases). With 8 bases removed from V and 2 bases from J, the gap between germline ends came to 16 bases. The CDR3 is made up of 15 amino acids. The germline gives CDR1 MNHNS, CDR2 SASEGT. The chain's CDR3 is CASRGGGRGNQPQHF. DNA of the CDR3: TGTGCCAGCCGAGGAGGGGGGCGCGGCAATCAGCCCCAGCATTTT.

The genes are TRBV20-1 and TRBJ2-1; 7 bases match TRBD1. The CDR3 contains 15 residues. With V trimmed by 6 bases and J by 7 bases, 15 bases remained unmatched. Germline CDR1 is DFQATT and CDR2 is SNEGSKA (reference sequence). This chain's CDR3 is CSATDRTSTGNEQFF. Written as DNA, the CDR3 is TGCAGTGCCACGGACAGGACCTCCACGGGGAATGAGCAGTTCTTC.